This record covers a single T cell receptor (beta chain). What this receptor recognizes is not known. Nothing much larger sits one base from this clone, and base qualities are not available. The sample belongs to a study of blood T cell repertoires in COVID-19 (TCRdb year 2020). For context, the study as a whole: Samples covering the acute and convalescent phases of COVID-19 were provided by collaborators in the United States, Italy and Spain. The prospective study material was composed of cDNA or gDNA derived from T cells, B-cell-depleted T cells, or PBMCs. Subjects who had been exposed to COVID-19, were actively infected with it, or had recovered from it provided the deeply sampled blood TCRbeta repertoires that made up the dataset. The repertoires were released in a freely available public database meant as a resource for research on the immune response to SARS-CoV-2. Samples were obtained from the ongoing ImmuneRACE study (first 160 participants) and from over 1,000 subjects provided by 6 global collaborators. A de-identified subject ID, COVID-19 status, age in years and sex were almost always included in the sample metadata. Where available, HLA class I and class II types were obtained from metadata supplied by the sample provider rather than from assay-based typing. Results the study describes overall, beyond this receptor: Clinical and demographic metadata were provided uncurated, with the amount varying by source and participant.

Including cysteine and phenylalanine, the CDR3 has 15 amino acids. The entry retains the CDR3 DNA only, 45 bases that are in frame from base 1. Compared with germline, V lacks 3 bases and J lacks 6 bases; bases without a gene match: 3. According to the germline V gene (reference sequence), CDR1 reads MNHEY and CDR2 reads SMNVEV. TCRbeta CDR3 regions were amplified from genomic DNA by means of the immunoSEQ Assay, a bias-controlled multiplex PCR. The original pipeline was this. Within the assay, amplification of reference gene primers was used to estimate how many nucleated cells each sample contained. To quantify the absolute abundance of each unique TCRbeta CDR3 rearrangement, sequence reads were collapsed and filtered. For each sample, productive Simpson clonality was calculated as the square root of Simpson's diversity index across productive rearrangements. TCRdb retrieved this table from immuneACCESS and kept in-frame rearrangements only. Not all clones are present; in checked studies, unresolved V genes account for under half, and no reason is known for the remainder. D and trimming were read from the DNA, whereas the V and J calls and clone size are those reported in that table. The sample contains about 160,000 clones, 80% to 90% of them found a single time. The ten largest clones represent around 20% of the sample.

Each collaborating institution followed its own protocols to collect whole blood in K2EDTA tubes. For TCRbeta analysis, collaborator samples were shipped as frozen whole blood, as isolated PBMCs, or as DNA extracted from either sample type. This sequence originates from a woman of 80 years or more with acute or convalescent COVID-19. The sample consisted of peripheral blood. The chain uses TRBV27 and TRBJ2-1, and 12 junctional nucleotides match TRBD2. The DNA reads as follows: TGTGCCAGCAGTTTCTCGACTAGCGGGAGCAATGAGCAGTTCTTC. Its translation reads: CASSFSTSGSNEQFF.